This entry concerns a single T cell receptor (beta chain). Its target is unknown. This entry belongs to a study of shared clonotypes between healthy human individuals. Findings of the study overall: A handful of donors shared around 5.1% of their naive CD4 clonotypes. Rarefaction indicated that sorted-subset sequencing remained incomplete although depth was large. Larger richness was generally estimated for naive than memory subsets.

The naive CD8 subset, CD45RO-negative cells positively selected for CCR7, excluded terminally differentiated effector memory CD45RA+ cells. The germline CDR1 and CDR2 sequences are PRHDT and FYEKMQ (reference sequence). The ends lost 5 bases at V and 6 bases at J; junction bases unmatched: 12. The CDR3 length is 16 residues. Libraries were prepared by immunoSEQ multiplex PCR; TCRdb keeps only in-frame clonotypes and omits some of them. Counted here are 1.5 million to 2.5 million clones, around 96% occurring once; the ten biggest clones make up around 1%. What was sequenced was naive CD8+ T cells sorted from blood. The genes are TRBV13 and TRBJ2-3; 9 bases match TRBD1. This sequence was found in a man between 18 and 35 years old in good health. For the CDR3, the DNA is TGTGCCAGCAGCAGCCCCGGGACAGGGTCAACGGATACGCAGTATTTT. It yields the protein CASSSPGTGSTDTQYF.